The clone carrying this TCR beta chain was counted a single time. Its antigen is still unknown. The data stem from a study of T cell responses to AZD1222 COVID-19 vaccine. Study-level points and caveats: Among the donors, most were white British and more were female, and clonal diversity was possibly underestimated. Reports say nearly half of spike-specific TCRs go after unmutated variant regions. Seropositive at baseline were only a handful of AZD1222 recipients. Spike-wide vaccine-associated CD4 TCRs dominated at 160-218 and 743-854.

This CDR3 comprises 15 residues. Trimming took 4 bases from V and 3 from J, leaving 13 bases between them. Germline CDR1 is LGHDT and CDR2 is YNNKEL (reference sequence). Profiling relied on immunoSEQ multiplex PCR, and the TCRdb table lists in-frame clones only, not all of them. The repertoire holds about 97,000 clones, with around nine tenths as singletons. This chain connects TRBV3-1 (or the pseudogene TRBV3-2) to TRBJ2-1; D is undetermined. The material sequenced was peripheral blood, taken on day 0 of AZD1222 vaccination. This receptor was taken from an adult in good health. The CDR3 protein is CASSPFRSGYNEQFF. CDR3 sequence (DNA): TGTGCCAGCAGCCCCTTCCGGAGTGGCTACAATGAGCAGTTCTTC.